The 14 T cell receptor beta chains in this list originate from one sample, sequenced in a study of preoperative IRX-2 immunotherapy in early breast cancer. Treatment specified: preoperative locoregional IRX-2 cytokine immunotherapy. Clones were read by immunoSEQ multiplex PCR, and TCRdb kept only the in-frame ones, dropping some. Of around 40,000 clones listed, around 96% were seen once; the top ten hold 1.6%. Sequenced here: tumor tissue, sampled after IRX-2 immunotherapy. These receptors all come from a human donor with breast cancer.

The chain employs TRBV19 and TRBJ1-3; the D is unclear. With 3 bases removed from V and 0 bases from J, the gap between germline ends came to 6 bases. CDR1 and CDR2 from the germline V gene are LNHDA and SQIVND (reference sequence). The CDR3 runs to 14 residues. CDR3 in amino acids: CASSIGSSGNTIYF. The CDR3 nucleotides are TGTGCCAGTAGTATTGGGAGCTCTGGAAACACCATATATTTT.

The chain has TRBV19 and TRBJ1-4; D may be TRBD1 (5 bases). CDR3 length: 13 residues. In germline, CDR1 is LNHDA, CDR2 SQIVND (reference sequence). V was cut by 3 bases and J by 10 bases, with 12 bases left in between. The CDR3 loop is CASSIPNGGKLFF. Written as DNA, the CDR3 is TGTGCCAGTAGTATCCCCAACGGGGGAAAACTGTTTTTT.

The chain couples TRBV7-7 to TRBJ2-2; D is undetermined. The V gene lost 6 bases and the J gene lost 5 bases, with 10 bases spanning the gap. Germline V gene lookup returns CDR1 SSHAT and CDR2 FNYEAQ (reference sequence). CDR3 length equals 13 residues. The CDR3 nucleotides are TGTGCCAGCAGTGTAGGGTGGACCGGGGAGCTGTTTTTT. This translates into CASSVGWTGELFF.

The genes are TRBV27 and TRBJ2-7, with TRBD1 as a possible D gene (6 bases). Per the germline V gene, CDR1 is MNHEY and CDR2 is SMNVEV (reference sequence). This CDR3 region has 16 residues. Deletions cut 6 bases from V and 4 bases from J, with 22 bases between. The CDR3 reads CASRRFSDSGVYEQYF. Here the CDR3 DNA reads TGTGCCAGCAGACGGTTTTCCGACTCAGGGGTTTACGAGCAGTACTTC.

The V and J genes are TRBV2 and TRBJ1-2, with TRBD1 as a possible D gene (6 bases). The CDR3 length is 15 residues. Germline CDR1 reads SNHLY; CDR2 reads FYNNEI. V was cut by 7 bases and J by 8 bases, with 23 bases left in between. CDR3 amino acids: CASTSDWGGLRGYTF. DNA for the CDR3: TGTGCCAGCACGTCAGATTGGGGGGGGCTGAGAGGCTACACCTTC.

The chain recombines TRBV5-1 with TRBJ2-5; the D is unclear. V was trimmed by 3 bases and J by 4 bases, leaving 13 bases between them. Germline loops: CDR1 SGHRS, CDR2 YFSETQ. The CDR3 loop spans 14 amino acids. In DNA form, the CDR3 reads TGCGCCAGCAGCTCCGGAACAATGGGAGAGACCCAGTACTTC. Protein: CASSSGTMGETQYF. Complete variable domain (other parts from reference TRBV5-1 and TRBJ2-5): KAGVTQTPRYLIKTRGQQVTLSCSPISGHRSVSWYQQTPGQGLQFLFEYFSETQRNKGNFPGRFSGRQFSNSRSEMNVSTLELGDSALYLCASSSGTMGETQYFGPGTRLLVL.

The chain links TRBV7-3 to TRBJ2-3; D unresolved. CDR1 is SGHTA and CDR2 is FQGTGA in the germline V gene. The CDR3 has 14 residues. The ends were cut back, 6 bases at V and 8 bases at J, with 18 bases in the middle. CDR3 nucleotides: TGTGCCAGCAGTCAACCATTAGTGTCTGGTACGCAGTATTTT. Translating gives CASSQPLVSGTQYF.

V is TRBV4-1 and J is TRBJ2-2; 7 bases align to TRBD2. The CDR3 covers 16 residues. CDR1 MGHRA and CDR2 YSYEKL come from the germline V gene. V gave up 1 base and J gave up 7 bases; unmatched junction bases: 9. CDR3 region: CASSQVSGGRGGELFF. In nucleotides, the CDR3 is TGCGCCAGCAGCCAAGTATCGGGGGGACGGGGCGGGGAGCTGTTTTTT.

This chain joins TRBV6-5 and TRBJ2-7; D may be TRBD1 (5 bases). This CDR3 spans 12 amino acids. The V end was cut by 4 bases, the J end by 7 bases, with 11 bases between. Germline loops: CDR1 MNHEY, CDR2 SVGAGI. CDR3 DNA: TGTGCCAGCAGTTCGACAGCCCAAGAGCAGTACTTC. As protein: CASSSTAQEQYF.

The V gene is TRBV27, the J gene TRBJ1-1; D perhaps matches TRBD1 (5 bases). The germline V and J ends were trimmed by 3 bases and 5 bases, with 10 bases remaining between them. This CDR3 is built from 13 residues. The germline gives CDR1 MNHEY, CDR2 SMNVEV (reference sequence). The CDR3 spells CASSFGGRTEAFF. In DNA form, the CDR3 reads TGTGCCAGCAGTTTCGGGGGTAGAACTGAAGCTTTCTTT.

The rearrangement uses TRBV28 and TRBJ2-5; D remains unclear. The CDR3 runs 13 residues. Trimming pared 2 bases from V and 7 bases from J, leaving 11 bases between. Germline V gives CDR1 MDHEN, CDR2 SYDVKM. The CDR3 sequence is CASSLRLLGTQYF. CDR3 in DNA: TGTGCCAGCAGTTTAAGACTCCTTGGGACCCAGTACTTC.

The genes are TRBV7-9 and TRBJ1-1; no reliable D call. V was trimmed by 0 bases and J by 7 bases, leaving 6 bases between them. The CDR3 contains 12 residues. Looked up from germline, CDR1 is SEHNR and CDR2 is FQNEAQ (reference sequence). The CDR3 loop reads CASSLATSEAFF. In DNA form, the CDR3 reads TGTGCCAGCAGCTTAGCTACAAGTGAAGCTTTCTTT.

The gene calls are TRBV18 and TRBJ2-1; 11 bases align to TRBD2. CDR1 and CDR2 (germline): KGHSH, LQKENI. The junction had 4 bases not matched to a gene; V was cut back by 2 bases and J by 10 bases. This CDR3 has 14 amino acids. Here the CDR3 reads CASSPALAGGEQFF. Here the CDR3 DNA reads TGTGCCAGCTCACCAGCCCTAGCGGGGGGCGAGCAGTTCTTC.

The chain is built from TRBV4-1 and TRBJ2-3, with TRBD2 as a possible D gene (5 bases). The CDR3 consists of 17 residues. The ends were cut back, 0 bases at V and 2 bases at J, with 15 bases in the middle. From germline, CDR1 is MGHRA and CDR2 YSYEKL. CDR3 bases: TGCGCCAGCAGCCAAGATCGTCCGCGGGTCGCCACAGATACGCAGTATTTT. Protein: CASSQDRPRVATDTQYF.